This is a list of T cell receptor beta chains from one sample in a study of blood T cell repertoires in COVID-19. Data came from immunoSEQ multiplex PCR; TCRdb stores just in-frame clones and leaves some out. The sample lists about 270,000 clones; approximately 89% were seen once. The specimen sequenced was peripheral blood. The source is a man between 35 and 55 years old with active or convalescent COVID-19. Each CDR3 is given with its conserved first and last residue. A D gene is named only where the DNA matches it firmly. Expanded clones are given a class, and other clones once, few, many or no size at all.

J gene	clone size	V gene	D gene	CDR3 DNA	CDR3 protein
TRBJ1-1	NA	TRBV29-1	NA	TGCAGCGTTGAAGGCTTACAGGGCGCGAGGACTGAAGCTTTCTTT	CSVEGLQGARTEAFF
TRBJ1-1	NA	TRBV5-6	NA	TGTGCCAGCAGCCTGACAGGTTTTAGGAACACTGAAGCTTTCTTT	CASSLTGFRNTEAFF
TRBJ1-6	NA	TRBV30	TRBD1	TGTGCCACGGACAGGGTCGGGGTGAATAATTCACCCCTCCACTTT	CATDRVGVNNSPLHF
TRBJ2-4	NA	TRBV25-1	NA	TGTGCCAGCACCTCACCACTAGCCAAAAACATTCAGTACTTC	CASTSPLAKNIQYF
TRBJ2-7	NA	TRBV7-3	NA	TGTGCCAGCAGCTTAAATGCCTTAGGTCAGGGTGGTCACGAGCAGTACTTC	CASSLNALGQGGHEQYF
TRBJ1-1	NA	TRBV4-1	TRBD1	TGCGCCAGCAGCCAAGGACAGGGGAGAATGAACACTGAAGCTTTCTTT	CASSQGQGRMNTEAFF
TRBJ1-4	NA	TRBV6-5	TRBD1	TGTGCCAGCAGTTTCGCGGAGGGACAGGGAGAAGAAAAACTGTTTTTT	CASSFAEGQGEEKLFF
TRBJ2-7	NA	TRBV6-1	TRBD2	TGTGCCAGCAGTGAAGCCGCAGCGGGGGGCTCCTACGAGCAGTACTTC	CASSEAAAGGSYEQYF
TRBJ1-2	few	TRBV5-1	TRBD1	TGCGCCAGCAGGGCGGGGACAGTTTCATTGAGGCAATCCTATGGCTACACCTTC	CASRAGTVSLRQSYGYTF
TRBJ2-2	NA	TRBV28	TRBD2	TGTGCCAGCAGTCTAGCGGGCACCCGGTCCGGGGAGCTGTTTTTT	CASSLAGTRSGELFF
TRBJ2-3	NA	TRBV5-4	NA	TGTGCCAGCAGCCGTGTGAATGCGTACACAGATACGCAGTATTTT	CASSRVNAYTDTQYF
TRBJ1-1	NA	TRBV7-8	NA	TGTGCCAGCAGCTCGACTCGGGTCAGTGAAGCTTTCTTT	CASSSTRVSEAFF
TRBJ1-5	NA	TRBV19	NA	TGTGCCAGTACCCCATCAGGGGCGGTATTTAGCAATCAGCCCCAGCATTTT	CASTPSGAVFSNQPQHF
TRBJ2-7	NA	TRBV9	TRBD2	TGTGCCAGCAGCGTATTTCCCGCGGGAGGGCCGGTAGGAGAGCAGTACTTC	CASSVFPAGGPVGEQYF
TRBJ1-1	NA	TRBV7-9	TRBD1	TGTGCCAGCAGCTTAAAGGGGACAGGGGCCACAGGGGACACTGAAGCTTTCTTT	CASSLKGTGATGDTEAFF
TRBJ1-2	NA	TRBV5-6	NA	TGTGCCAGCAGCTCCGGTCCCGGAGTGTTTAACTATGGCTACACCTTC	CASSSGPGVFNYGYTF
TRBJ2-1	NA	TRBV9	NA	TGTGCCAGCAGCTCCCGGTACGGGAATGAGCAGTTCTTC	CASSSRYGNEQFF
TRBJ2-5	NA	TRBV6-6	TRBD2	TGTGCCAGCAGTCGAGGTCAAGGGACTAGCGGGAAAAAGACCCAGTACTTC	CASSRGQGTSGKKTQYF
TRBJ2-2	NA	TRBV5-1	NA	TGCGCCAGCAGCTTGTCTTCCGGGGAGCTGTTTTTT	CASSLSSGELFF
TRBJ2-1	NA	TRBV5-4	NA	TGTGCCAGCAGCCTCGGGTCTTCCCTGGGCTACAATGAGCAGTTCTTC	CASSLGSSLGYNEQFF
TRBJ2-7	NA	TRBV20-1	TRBD2	TGCAGTGCTAGTAATAGCGGGGCCTACGAGCAGTACTTC	CSASNSGAYEQYF
TRBJ2-2	NA	TRBV24-1	NA	TGTGCCACCAGTGATTTCGGGCAGGGTAGGACCGGGGAGCTGTTTTTT	CATSDFGQGRTGELFF
TRBJ2-7	once	TRBV11-2	TRBD2	TGTGCCAGCAGCTTAGGCTTCACCGGGAGGCCGACCTACGAGCAGTACTTC	CASSLGFTGRPTYEQYF
TRBJ1-6	NA	TRBV11-2	TRBD1	TGTGCCAGCAGCCCAACCGGGACAGGGGTTAATTCACCCCTCCACTTT	CASSPTGTGVNSPLHF
TRBJ2-7	NA	TRBV5-4	TRBD2	TGTGCCAGCAGCCTTGGACTAGCTCCCAACGAGCAGTACTTC	CASSLGLAPNEQYF
TRBJ2-1	NA	TRBV5-6	TRBD2	TGTGCCAGCAGCACGTCGGTCCTAGCGGGAGGGCCCCATGAGCAGTTCTTC	CASSTSVLAGGPHEQFF
TRBJ2-5	NA	TRBV4-1	TRBD2	TGCGCCAGCAGCCAAGATACCCAGGGACTAGGGGAGACCCAGTACTTC	CASSQDTQGLGETQYF
TRBJ2-2	NA	TRBV5-4	NA	TGTGCCAGCAGCGGAGGGAGCAGAACTGGCGGGGAGCTGTTTTTT	CASSGGSRTGGELFF
TRBJ2-7	NA	TRBV6-5	NA	TGTGCCAGCAGTACCTACCTATCCTACGAGCAGTACTTC	CASSTYLSYEQYF
TRBJ1-5	NA	TRBV19	TRBD1	TGTGCCAGTAAGGGACAGGGGCCCAGACAGCCCCAGCATTTT	CASKGQGPRQPQHF
TRBJ1-1	NA	TRBV28	NA	TGTGCCAGCAGTTTGCGGGGAGTGAACACTGAAGCTTTCTTT	CASSLRGVNTEAFF
TRBJ2-7	few	TRBV6-5	TRBD2	TGTGCCAGCAGTTCAGTCACGGGAGGTACCGACGAGCAGTACTTC	CASSSVTGGTDEQYF
TRBJ2-7	NA	TRBV6-5	NA	TGTGCCAGCAGTTACTCGATCCGGGGTTCCTACGAGCAGTACTTC	CASSYSIRGSYEQYF
TRBJ2-5	NA	TRBV28	NA	TGTGCCAGCAGTTCCGAGGGCCCTCAGGAAGAGACCCAGTACTTC	CASSSEGPQEETQYF
TRBJ1-5	NA	TRBV4-1	NA	TGCGCCAGCAGCCAAGTGCGGGCCCGCAATAGCAATCAGCCCCAGCATTTT	CASSQVRARNSNQPQHF
TRBJ1-1	NA	TRBV28	NA	TGTGCCAGCACCTCTTCGGGGGGCGCGAGGACTGAAGCTTTCTTT	CASTSSGGARTEAFF
TRBJ1-3	few	TRBV5-1	NA	TGCGCCAGCAGCCGCGGGACCTCCTCTGGAAACACCATATATTTT	CASSRGTSSGNTIYF